This T cell receptor beta chain was identified during a study of response to subunit inactivated influenza vaccine (dated by TCRdb to 2016 to 2019). Regarding the study in general: Deep quantitative profiling of the T cell receptor repertoire was used in the study to follow responses to a trivalent subunit inactivated influenza vaccine. General findings and caveats noted by the study authors: It was suggested by the authors that each seasonal influenza vaccination may recruit only a limited number of new T cells.

This clonotype was counted between two and nine times. Its recognized antigen is unknown. Per-base quality was not reported, and no clone a single base away is much larger than it. Library method: RT-PCR. Reads for this sample came from an Illumina HiSeq 2500. TCRdb passed the public sequencing reads through fastp at Q25 and MiXCR, retaining productive beta sequences. Identical CDR3 protein sequences are pooled into one entry, listed with their most common genes and DNA. For this sample the table gives around 180,000 distinct CDR3 sequences, of which 7.5% to 10% were detected only once. The ten top clones hold approximately 11% of the sample. From the cysteine through the phenylalanine, the CDR3 covers 11 amino acids. Only CDR3 DNA remains: 33 bases, in frame from the first base. Trimming takes 3 bases from V and 5 bases from J, and the germline ends sit 4 bases apart. The CDR1 and CDR2 encoded by the germline V gene are ENHRY and SYGVKD.

The sequence was collected from a man aged 50-60 years who received an inactivated influenza vaccine. Donor details come from another sample of the same person, matched by shared clones. The specimen comprised non-naive T cells sorted from PBMCs, sampled on the day of vaccination. Explained via the paper, the cell subset or site label denotes: memory T cell fraction. The rearranged chain carries TRBV10-3 and TRBJ1-1; the D gene is unclear. The DNA reads as follows: TGTGCCATCAGTGACGGGACTGAAGCTTTCTTT. The translation is CAISDGTEAFF.